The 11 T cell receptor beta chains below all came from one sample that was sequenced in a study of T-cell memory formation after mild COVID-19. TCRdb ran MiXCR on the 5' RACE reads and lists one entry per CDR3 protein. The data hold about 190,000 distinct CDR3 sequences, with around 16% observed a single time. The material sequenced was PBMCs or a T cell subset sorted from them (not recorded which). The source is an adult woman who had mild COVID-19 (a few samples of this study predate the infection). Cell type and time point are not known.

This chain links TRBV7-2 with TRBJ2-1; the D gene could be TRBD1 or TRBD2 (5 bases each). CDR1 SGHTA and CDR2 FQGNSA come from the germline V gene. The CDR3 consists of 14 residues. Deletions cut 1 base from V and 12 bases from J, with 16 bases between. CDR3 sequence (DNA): TGTGCCAGCAGCTTAGGCCTCCCGGGGCAAGTGCAGTTCTTC. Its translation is CASSLGLPGQVQFF.

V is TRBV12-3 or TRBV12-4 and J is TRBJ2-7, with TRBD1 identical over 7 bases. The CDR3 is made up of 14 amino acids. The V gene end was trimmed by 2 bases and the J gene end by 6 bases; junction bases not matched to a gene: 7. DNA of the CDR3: TGTGCCAGCAGTTTAAGTGACAGGGCCCCCGAGCAGTACTTC. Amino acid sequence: CASSLSDRAPEQYF.

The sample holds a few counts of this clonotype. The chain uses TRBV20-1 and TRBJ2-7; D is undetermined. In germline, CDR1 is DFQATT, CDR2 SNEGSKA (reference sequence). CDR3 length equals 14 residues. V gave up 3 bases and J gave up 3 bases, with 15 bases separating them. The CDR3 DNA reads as TGCAGTGCTAGTGTGCAGACCCTTTACTACGAGCAGTACTTC. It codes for CSASVQTLYYEQYF.

The DNA for the CDR3 is TGTGCCACCAGTGAGGGCGGGACTGAGGGTGAGCAGTTCTTC. Residues: CATSEGGTEGEQFF. The gene calls are TRBV24-1 and TRBJ2-1, with TRBD2 as a possible D gene (6 bases). Germline lookup yields CDR1 KGHDR and CDR2 SFDVKD. V lost 4 bases and J 9 bases, leaving 15 bases between the germline ends. The CDR3 extends over 14 amino acids.

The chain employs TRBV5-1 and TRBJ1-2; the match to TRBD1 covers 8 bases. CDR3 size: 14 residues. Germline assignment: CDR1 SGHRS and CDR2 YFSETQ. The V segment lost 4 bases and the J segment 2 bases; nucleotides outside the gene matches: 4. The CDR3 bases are TGCGCCAGCAGCCTGGACAGGGCCAACTATGGCTACACCTTC. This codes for CASSLDRANYGYTF.

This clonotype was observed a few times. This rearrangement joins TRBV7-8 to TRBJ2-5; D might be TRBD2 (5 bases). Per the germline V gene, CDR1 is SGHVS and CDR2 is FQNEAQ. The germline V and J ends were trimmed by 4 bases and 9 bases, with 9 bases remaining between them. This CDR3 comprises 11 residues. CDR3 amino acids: CASSWEWAQYF. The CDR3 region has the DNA TGTGCCAGCAGCTGGGAGTGGGCCCAGTACTTC.

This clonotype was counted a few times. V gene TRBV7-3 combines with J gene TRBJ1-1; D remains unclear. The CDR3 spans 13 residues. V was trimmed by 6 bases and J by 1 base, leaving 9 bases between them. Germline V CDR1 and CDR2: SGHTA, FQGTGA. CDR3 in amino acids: CASRVGENTEAFF. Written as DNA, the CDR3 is TGTGCCAGCAGAGTTGGCGAGAACACTGAAGCTTTCTTT.

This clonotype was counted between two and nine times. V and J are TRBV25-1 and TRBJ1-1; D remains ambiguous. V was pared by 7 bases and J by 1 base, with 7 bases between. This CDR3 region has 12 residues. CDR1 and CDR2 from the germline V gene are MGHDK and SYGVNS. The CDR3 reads CASIKGNTEAFF. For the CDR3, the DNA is TGTGCCAGCATAAAGGGGAACACTGAAGCTTTCTTT.

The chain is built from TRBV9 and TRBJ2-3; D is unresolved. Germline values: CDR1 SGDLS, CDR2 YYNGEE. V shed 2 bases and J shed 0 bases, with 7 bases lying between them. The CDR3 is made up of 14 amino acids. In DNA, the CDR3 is TGTGCCAGCAGCGTTGAGGCTAGCACAGATACGCAGTATTTT. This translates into CASSVEASTDTQYF.

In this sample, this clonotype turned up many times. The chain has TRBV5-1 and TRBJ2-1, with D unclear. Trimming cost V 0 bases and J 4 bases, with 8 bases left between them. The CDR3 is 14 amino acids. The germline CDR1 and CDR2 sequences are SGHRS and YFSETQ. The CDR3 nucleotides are TGCGCCAGCAGCTTGGTGGAGCGTTACAATGAGCAGTTCTTC. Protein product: CASSLVERYNEQFF. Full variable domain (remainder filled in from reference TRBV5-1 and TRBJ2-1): KAGVTQTPRYLIKTRGQQVTLSCSPISGHRSVSWYQQTPGQGLQFLFEYFSETQRNKGNFPGRFSGRQFSNSRSEMNVSTLELGDSALYLCASSLVERYNEQFFGPGTRLTVL.

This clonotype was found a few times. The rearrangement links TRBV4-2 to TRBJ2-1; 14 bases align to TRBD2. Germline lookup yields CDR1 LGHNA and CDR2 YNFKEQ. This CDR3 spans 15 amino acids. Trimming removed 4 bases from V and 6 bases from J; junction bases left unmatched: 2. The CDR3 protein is CASSPTSGGVNEQFF. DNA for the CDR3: TGTGCCAGCAGCCCGACTAGCGGGGGGGTCAATGAGCAGTTCTTC.